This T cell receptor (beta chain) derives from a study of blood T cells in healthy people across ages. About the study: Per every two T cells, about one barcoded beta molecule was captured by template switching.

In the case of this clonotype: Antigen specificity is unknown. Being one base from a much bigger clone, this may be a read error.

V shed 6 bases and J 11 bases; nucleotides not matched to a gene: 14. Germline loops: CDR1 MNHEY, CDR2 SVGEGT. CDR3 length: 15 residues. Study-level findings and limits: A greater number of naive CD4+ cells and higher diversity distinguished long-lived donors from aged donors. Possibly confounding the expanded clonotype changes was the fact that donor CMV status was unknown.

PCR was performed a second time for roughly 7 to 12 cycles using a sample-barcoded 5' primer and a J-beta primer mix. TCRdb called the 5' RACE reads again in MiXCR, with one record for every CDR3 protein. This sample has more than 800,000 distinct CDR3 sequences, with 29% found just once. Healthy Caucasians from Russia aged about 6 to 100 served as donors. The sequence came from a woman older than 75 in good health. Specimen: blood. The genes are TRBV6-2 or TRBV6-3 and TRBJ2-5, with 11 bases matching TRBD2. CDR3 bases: TGTGCCAGCAGAACTAGCGGGGGAATATACAATGAGCAGTACTTC. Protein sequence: CASRTSGGIYNEQYF.